What follows describes a single TCR beta chain. Its specificity is not known. Germline loops: CDR1 MNHEY, CDR2 SMNVEV (reference sequence). After removal of 7 bases from V and 5 bases from J, the junction contained 14 bases not matched to a gene. The CDR3 is 18 residues long. 13 Jbeta primers and 60 Vbeta primers were used for the PCR. How the authors handled the data: Counted up in a later analysis, unique TCR beta chains came to some 72 million, with 9.5 million to 13 million shared. Profiling relied on immunoSEQ multiplex PCR, and the TCRdb table lists in-frame clones only, not all of them. V, J and clone size are taken as reported in that table, and D and trimming were inferred from the DNA itself. This repertoire shows roughly 180,000 clones, 70% to 85% found once; its top ten account for roughly 1.4%. This sample is part of a study of cytomegalovirus exposure and HLA in healthy donors. Background on the study: There were 350 to 450 genotyped donors. Of these, roughly 82% fell in the genetic ancestry cluster associated with self-reported Caucasian donors. Study-wide findings and caveats: TCR beta chains numbering 164 were designated cytomegalovirus-associated.

Sequencing used PBMCs. The receptor comes from a man younger than 35 in good health and CMV-seronegative. The J gene is TRBJ2-5, the V gene TRBV27; 15 bases line up with TRBD2. Here the CDR3 reads CASTPKGLAGGRGETQYF. DNA for the CDR3: TGTGCCAGCACCCCCAAGGGACTAGCGGGAGGCCGGGGGGAGACCCAGTACTTC.